This T cell receptor beta chain was sequenced for a study of a mutant IDH1 vaccine in newly diagnosed glioma. About the study: Most patients had received both radiotherapy and temozolomide, the prior options being radiotherapy, temozolomide, or both. General study results and limits: Immune responses induced by the vaccine were seen in around 92% of patients, spanning multiple MHC alleles.

Note on this clone: Its matching antigen is unknown.

TCRdb's table, derived via immunoSEQ multiplex PCR, lists solely in-frame clones and lacks some. This sample has about 62,000 clones, with about 89% found just once. This sample's time point: week 11, during vaccination. In the vaccine, a single dose held 300 ug of the mutant IDH1 20-mer peptide, along with topical imiquimod. Every donor had a new WHO grade 3 or 4 astrocytoma that was IDH1-mutant, with loss of nuclear ATRX. This CDR3 spans 14 amino acids. Germline V lookup: CDR1 GTSNPN, CDR2 SVGIG (reference sequence). V was pared by 1 base and J by 2 bases, with 12 bases between. The chain employs TRBV30 and TRBJ2-7; possible D gene TRBD2, 6 bases. This sequence originates from a man between 40 and 49 years old with glioma. The source material was PBMCs, sampled from a glioma patient whose treatment included an IDH1 peptide vaccine. The CDR3 coding sequence is TGTGCCTGGAGTGGGGGGGTTGGTACCTACGAGCAGTACGTC. Its translation is CAWSGGVGTYEQYV.